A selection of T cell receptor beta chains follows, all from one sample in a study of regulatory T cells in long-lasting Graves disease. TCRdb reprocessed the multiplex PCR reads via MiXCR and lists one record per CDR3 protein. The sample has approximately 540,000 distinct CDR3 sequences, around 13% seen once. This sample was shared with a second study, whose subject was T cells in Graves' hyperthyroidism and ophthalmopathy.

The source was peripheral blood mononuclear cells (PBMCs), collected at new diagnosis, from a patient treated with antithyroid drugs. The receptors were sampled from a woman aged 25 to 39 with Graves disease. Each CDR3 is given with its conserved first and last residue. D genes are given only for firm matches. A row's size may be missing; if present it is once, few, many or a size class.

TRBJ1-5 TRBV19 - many CASSLPNPTQLSNQPQHF TGTGCCAGTAGTCTCCCTAACCCGACACAGCTTAGCAATCAGCCCCAGCATTTT
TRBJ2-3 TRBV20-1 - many CSARDQGASSQYF TGCAGTGCTAGAGATCAGGGAGCATCCTCGCAGTATTTT
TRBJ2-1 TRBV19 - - CASSIQSGLAGEQFF TGTGCCAGTAGTATTCAATCCGGGCTAGCCGGCGAGCAGTTCTTC
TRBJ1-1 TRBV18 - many CASSPDANTEAFF TGTGCCAGCTCACCGGACGCGAACACTGAAGCTTTCTTT
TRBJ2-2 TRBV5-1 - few CASSPGLEGGTGELFF TGCGCCAGCAGCCCAGGACTAGAAGGGGGCACCGGGGAGCTGTTTTTT
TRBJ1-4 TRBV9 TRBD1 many CASSVAHGRQGREKLFF TGTGCCAGCAGCGTAGCACATGGAAGACAGGGGCGTGAAAAACTGTTTTTT
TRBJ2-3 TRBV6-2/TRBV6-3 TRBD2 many CASSSTSGRVDTQYF TGTGCCAGCAGTTCGACTAGCGGGAGGGTGGATACGCAGTATTTT
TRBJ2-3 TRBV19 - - CASSMQGPDTQYF TGTGCCAGTAGTATGCAGGGCCCAGATACGCAGTATTTT
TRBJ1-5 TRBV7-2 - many CASSLIGSSNQPQHF TGTGCCAGCAGCCTCATTGGAAGTAGCAATCAGCCCCAGCATTTT
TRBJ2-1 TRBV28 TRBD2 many CASSSPGLAEYNEQFF TGTGCCAGCAGCTCCCCGGGACTAGCGGAGTACAATGAGCAGTTCTTC
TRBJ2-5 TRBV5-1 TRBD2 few CASSPGLAGVGETQYF TGCGCCAGCAGCCCGGGACTAGCGGGAGTCGGAGAGACCCAGTACTTC
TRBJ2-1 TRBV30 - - CAWSVTVYNEQFF TGTGCCTGGAGCGTGACAGTTTACAATGAGCAGTTCTTC
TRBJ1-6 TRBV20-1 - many CSASFRGAGSSPLHF TGCAGTGCTAGTTTCCGGGGGGCAGGGAGTTCACCCCTCCACTTT
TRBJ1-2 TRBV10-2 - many CASSLTALYYGYTF TGCGCCAGCAGTTTGACGGCTCTGTACTATGGCTACACCTTC
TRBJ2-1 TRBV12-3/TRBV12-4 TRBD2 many CASSFSGTSGDNEQFF TGTGCCAGCAGTTTCTCAGGGACTAGCGGGGACAATGAGCAGTTCTTC
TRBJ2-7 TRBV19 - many CASSIGLFWEQYF TGTGCCAGTAGTATAGGCCTTTTCTGGGAGCAGTACTTC
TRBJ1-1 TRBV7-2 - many CASSHVGTLMNTEAFF TGTGCCAGCAGCCATGTTGGTACCCTCATGAACACTGAAGCTTTCTTT
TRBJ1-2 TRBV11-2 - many CASSGRYGTASYDYTF TGTGCCAGCAGCGGAAGGTATGGGACGGCTAGCTATGACTACACCTTC
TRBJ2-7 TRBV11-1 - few CASSLRWETYEQYF TGTGCCAGCAGCTTAAGGTGGGAAACCTACGAGCAGTACTTC
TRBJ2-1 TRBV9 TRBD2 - CASSVWLAGGPGYNEQFF TGTGCCAGCAGCGTATGGCTAGCGGGAGGGCCGGGGTACAATGAGCAGTTCTTC
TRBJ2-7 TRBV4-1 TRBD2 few CASSPGTSGREEQYF TGCGCCAGCAGCCCGGGGACTAGCGGGAGGGAAGAGCAGTACTTC
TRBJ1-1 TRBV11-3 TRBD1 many CASSLADYWTGENTEAFF TGTGCCAGCAGCTTAGCGGACTACTGGACAGGAGAGAACACTGAAGCTTTCTTT
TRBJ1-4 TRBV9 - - CASSVDLGGELFF TGTGCCAGCAGCGTAGATCTGGGGGGAGAACTGTTTTTT
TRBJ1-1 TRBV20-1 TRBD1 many CSASIIPGQGRGLNTEAFF TGCAGTGCTAGCATAATACCGGGACAGGGTAGGGGCTTGAACACTGAAGCTTTCTTT
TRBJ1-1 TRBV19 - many CASSTLNEVAFF TGTGCCAGTAGTACCCTAAACGAGGTGGCTTTCTTT
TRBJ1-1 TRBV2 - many CASSEARGSGTEAFF TGTGCCAGCAGTGAAGCGCGGGGTAGTGGCACTGAAGCTTTCTTT
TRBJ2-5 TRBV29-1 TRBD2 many CSVEDLADLAGGGLETQYF TGCAGCGTTGAAGATCTCGCTGATCTAGCGGGAGGAGGGCTGGAGACCCAGTACTTC
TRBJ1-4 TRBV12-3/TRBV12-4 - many CASRARQNEKLFF TGTGCCAGCAGGGCTAGACAGAATGAAAAACTGTTTTTT
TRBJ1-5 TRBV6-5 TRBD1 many CASSYKLDRGPWPQHF TGTGCCAGCAGTTACAAATTGGACAGGGGGCCCTGGCCCCAGCATTTT
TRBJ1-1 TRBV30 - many CAWSLPGTLKAFF TGTGCCTGGAGTCTACCCGGGACACTGAAAGCTTTCTTT
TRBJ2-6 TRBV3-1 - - CASSQEGRTRLIGANVLTF TGTGCCAGCAGCCAAGAGGGAAGGACACGGCTAATAGGGGCCAACGTCCTGACTTTC
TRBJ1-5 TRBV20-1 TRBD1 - CSARGDRENQPQHF TGCAGTGCTAGGGGGGACAGGGAGAATCAGCCCCAGCATTTT
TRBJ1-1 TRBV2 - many CASSVQGRGAFF TGTGCCAGCAGTGTACAGGGCCGGGGTGCTTTCTTT
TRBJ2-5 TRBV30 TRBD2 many CAWGGLAVGTQYF TGTGCCTGGGGGGGACTAGCGGTTGGGACCCAGTACTTC
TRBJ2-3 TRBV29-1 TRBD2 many CSVQTSGTYTDTQYF TGCAGCGTCCAGACTAGCGGGACTTACACAGATACGCAGTATTTT
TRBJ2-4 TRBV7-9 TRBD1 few CASSGQGNIQYF TGTGCCAGCAGCGGACAGGGAAACATTCAGTACTTC
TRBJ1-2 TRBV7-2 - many CASSRFGGGSSYGYTF TGTGCCAGCAGCCGATTTGGCGGGGGTTCCTCCTATGGCTACACCTTC
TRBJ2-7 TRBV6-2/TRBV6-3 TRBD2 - CASNGLAGSYEQYF TGTGCCAGCAACGGACTAGCGGGATCCTACGAGCAGTACTTC
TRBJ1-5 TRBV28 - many CASSLVGPRQPQHF TGTGCCAGCAGTTTGGTGGGACCCCGTCAGCCCCAGCATTTT
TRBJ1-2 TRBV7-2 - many CASSLNPYDFIYGYTF TGTGCCAGCAGCCTAAATCCCTACGACTTTATCTATGGCTACACCTTC
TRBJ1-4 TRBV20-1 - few CSAAGAPTNEKLFF TGCAGTGCTGCAGGAGCCCCAACTAATGAAAAACTGTTTTTT
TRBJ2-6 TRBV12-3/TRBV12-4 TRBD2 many CATRGEDGAGANVLTF TGTGCCACCCGGGGGGAGGATGGGGCTGGGGCCAACGTCCTGACTTTC
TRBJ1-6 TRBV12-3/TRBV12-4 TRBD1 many CASKRGQGGYNSPLHF TGTGCCAGCAAGCGGGGACAGGGGGGCTATAATTCACCCCTCCACTTT
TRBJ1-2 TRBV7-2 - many CASSLSPGANYGYTF TGTGCCAGCAGCTTAAGCCCCGGAGCTAACTATGGCTACACCTTC
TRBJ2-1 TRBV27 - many CASSFGQTLYNEQFF TGTGCCAGCAGTTTTGGACAGACCCTTTACAATGAGCAGTTCTTC
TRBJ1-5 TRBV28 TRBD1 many CASRSGTANQPQHF TGTGCCAGCAGGTCAGGGACAGCGAATCAGCCCCAGCATTTT
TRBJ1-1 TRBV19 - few CASSITIITEAFF TGTGCCAGTAGTATCACAATTATCACTGAAGCTTTCTTT
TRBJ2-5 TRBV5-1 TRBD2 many CASSVSGSGQETQYF TGCGCCAGCAGCGTAAGCGGGAGTGGGCAAGAGACCCAGTACTTC
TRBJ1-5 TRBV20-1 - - CSARDQIHSNQPQHF TGCAGTGCTAGAGATCAGATTCATAGCAATCAGCCCCAGCATTTT
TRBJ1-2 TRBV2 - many CASSAVSLANYGYTF TGTGCCAGCAGCGCGGTATCACTCGCTAACTATGGCTACACCTTC
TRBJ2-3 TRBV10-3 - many CAISEAGAQYF TGTGCCATCAGTGAGGCAGGGGCGCAGTATTTT
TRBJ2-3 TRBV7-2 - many CASIGPRAPSTDTQYF TGTGCCAGCATAGGCCCCCGGGCCCCTAGCACAGATACGCAGTATTTT
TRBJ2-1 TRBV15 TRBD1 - CATTTDRGPYNEQFF TGTGCCACCACCACCGACAGGGGACCCTACAATGAGCAGTTCTTC
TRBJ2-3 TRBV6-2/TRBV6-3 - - CASTLGSPRDTQYF TGTGCCAGCACCTTGGGCTCACCTCGGGATACGCAGTATTTT
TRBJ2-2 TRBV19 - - CASSILGPNTGELFF TGTGCCAGTAGTATACTAGGTCCGAACACCGGGGAGCTGTTTTTT